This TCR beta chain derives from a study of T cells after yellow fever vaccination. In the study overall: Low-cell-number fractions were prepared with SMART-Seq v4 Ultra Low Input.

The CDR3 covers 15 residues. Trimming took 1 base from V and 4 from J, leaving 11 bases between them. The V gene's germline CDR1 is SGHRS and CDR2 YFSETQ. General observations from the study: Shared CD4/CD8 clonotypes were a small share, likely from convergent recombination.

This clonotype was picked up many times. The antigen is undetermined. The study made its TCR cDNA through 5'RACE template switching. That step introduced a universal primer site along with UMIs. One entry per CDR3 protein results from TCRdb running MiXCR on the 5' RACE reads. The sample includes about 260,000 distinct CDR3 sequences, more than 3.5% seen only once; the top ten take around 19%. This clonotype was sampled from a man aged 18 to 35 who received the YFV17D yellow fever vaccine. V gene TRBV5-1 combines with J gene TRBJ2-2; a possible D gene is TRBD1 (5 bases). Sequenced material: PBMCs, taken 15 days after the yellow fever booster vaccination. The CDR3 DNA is TGCGCCAGCAGCTTGTTTCGACAGACCACCGGGGAGCTGTTTTTT. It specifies CASSLFRQTTGELFF.